These 10 T cell receptor beta chains share one sample of origin, sequenced in a study of identifying expanded T cells in peripheral blood. Sequencing was performed with immunoSEQ multiplex PCR; in TCRdb, only in-frame clones are kept and a portion is missing. The data hold about 50,000 clones, with over 80% observed a single time. Sequences were obtained from blood. These receptors all come from a person aged 18 to 75 in good health.

This clone was observed a handful of times. The rearrangement joins TRBV29-1 to TRBJ2-6, with D unresolved. The V end lost 4 bases, the J end lost 4 bases, and 11 bases lay between the germline ends. Looked up from germline, CDR1 is SQVTM and CDR2 is ANQGSEA. The CDR3 is made up of 14 amino acids. The DNA of the CDR3 is TGCAGCGTTGCTCCGTCGCTGGGGGCCAACGTCCTGACTTTC. Its translation: CSVAPSLGANVLTF. Full variable domain (rest looked up from reference TRBV29-1 and TRBJ2-6): SAVISQKPSRDICQRGTSLTIQCQVDSQVTMMFWYRQQPGQSLTLIATANQGSEATYESGFVIDKFPISRPNLTFSTLTVSNMSPEDSSIYLCSVAPSLGANVLTFGAGSRLTVL.

The rearrangement links TRBV11-3 to TRBJ2-1; the match to TRBD2 covers 8 bases. Germline CDR1 is SGHNT and CDR2 is YENEEA. This CDR3 contains 15 residues. V lost 5 bases to trimming and J lost 8 bases; unmatched junction nucleotides: 11. CDR3 sequence reads: CASSLSSGSGDEQFF. The CDR3 nucleotides are TGTGCCAGCAGCCTTTCCAGCGGGAGCGGGGATGAGCAGTTCTTC.

This sequence joins TRBV6-1 and TRBJ2-5, with TRBD1 matching over 8 bases. This CDR3 comprises 14 residues. The germline gives CDR1 MNHNS, CDR2 SASEGT. V shed 3 bases, J shed 4 bases, and the junction held 4 bases outside the gene matches. CDR3 sequence (DNA): TGTGCCAGCAGTGACAGGGGGCGTAGAGAGACCCAGTACTTC. It yields the protein CASSDRGRRETQYF.

This chain uses TRBV5-1 with TRBJ2-3, with D possibly TRBD1 on 6 matching bases. This CDR3 contains 15 residues. V lost 3 bases, J lost 6 bases, and 17 bases lay in between. From germline, CDR1 is SGHRS and CDR2 YFSETQ. In DNA form, the CDR3 reads TGCGCCAGCAGCTGGGGGCCATCAGGAACTGATACGCAGTATTTT. Translated, it gives CASSWGPSGTDTQYF.

The chain combines TRBV6-9 with TRBJ2-4; 12 nucleotides align to TRBD2. This CDR3 has 15 residues. Germline values: CDR1 MNHGY, CDR2 SVAAGI. The J segment lost 9 bases and the V segment lost 4 bases, leaving 7 bases of the junction unmatched. This CDR3 reads CASSSPLAGGGIQYF. The CDR3 bases are TGTGCCAGCAGTTCCCCACTAGCGGGGGGAGGCATTCAGTACTTC.

The rearrangement links TRBV5-1 to TRBJ2-1, with 8 bases matching TRBD2. This CDR3 has 16 residues. CDR1 and CDR2 from the germline V gene are SGHRS and YFSETQ. After removal of 0 bases from V and 2 bases from J, the junction contained 4 bases not matched to a gene. The chain's CDR3 is CASSLALAGAYNEQFF. CDR3 DNA: TGCGCCAGCAGCTTGGCGCTAGCGGGTGCCTACAATGAGCAGTTCTTC.

The chain is built from TRBV10-3 and TRBJ2-7; D is unclear. V was clipped by 0 bases and J by 1 base, with 7 bases between them. The CDR3 spans 14 residues. The germline gives CDR1 ENHRY, CDR2 SYGVKD. The CDR3 loop is CAISESGGSYEQYF. CDR3 nucleotide sequence: TGTGCCATCAGTGAGTCCGGTGGGTCCTACGAGCAGTACTTC.

The V call is TRBV7-9, the J call TRBJ2-2; either TRBD1 or TRBD2 may fit D (5 bases each). The V end was cut by 5 bases, the J end by 4 bases, with 14 bases between. Germline CDR1 and CDR2: SEHNR and FQNEAQ (reference sequence). CDR3 length: 15 amino acids. Written as DNA, the CDR3 is TGTGCCAGCAGCGCCGGGACGGATATCACCGGGGAGCTGTTTTTT. Protein product: CASSAGTDITGELFF.

The chain uses TRBV7-3 and TRBJ2-1; 10 nucleotides agree with TRBD2. Germline V gives CDR1 SGHTA, CDR2 FQGTGA. There are 16 residues in the CDR3. V lost 1 base to trimming and J lost 6 bases; unmatched junction nucleotides: 6. The CDR3 sequence: CASSLNPSGGRNEQFF. CDR3 bases: TGTGCCAGCAGCTTAAATCCTAGCGGGGGACGCAATGAGCAGTTCTTC.

The rearrangement joins TRBV10-1 to TRBJ1-4; TRBD1 might be the D (5 bases). The CDR3 loop spans 22 amino acids. V was trimmed by 4 bases and J by 0 bases, leaving 30 bases between them. Germline values: CDR1 WNHNN, CDR2 SYGVQD (reference sequence). The CDR3 sequence: CASSVIERPRWYRSATNEKLFF. The CDR3 DNA reads TGCGCCAGCAGTGTAATAGAACGACCGCGATGGTACAGGTCTGCAACTAATGAAAAACTGTTTTTT.